The source of this T cell receptor (beta chain) is a study of shared clonotypes between healthy human individuals. The data were produced by immunoSEQ multiplex PCR, yet TCRdb's version contains in-frame clones alone and is incomplete. The profile shows a few million clones, 80% to 95% of them singletons. CDR1 and CDR2 (germline): SGHRS, YFSETQ. This CDR3 has 17 amino acids. Trimming at V came to 3 bases and at J to 3 bases, leaving 10 bases not matched to a gene. The sequenced material came from naive CD4+ T cells from PBMCs. Subset here: CD45RA+ positively selected. The source of this sequence is a man younger than 35 in good health. Some clones in this sample may be carry-over from other donors' samples. This chain joins TRBV5-1 and TRBJ2-2; 8 positions agree with TRBD1. As DNA, the CDR3 is TGCGCCAGCAGCTCGACGCCCCAGGGGGCTGACACCGGGGAGCTGTTTTTT. Encoded protein: CASSSTPQGADTGELFF.